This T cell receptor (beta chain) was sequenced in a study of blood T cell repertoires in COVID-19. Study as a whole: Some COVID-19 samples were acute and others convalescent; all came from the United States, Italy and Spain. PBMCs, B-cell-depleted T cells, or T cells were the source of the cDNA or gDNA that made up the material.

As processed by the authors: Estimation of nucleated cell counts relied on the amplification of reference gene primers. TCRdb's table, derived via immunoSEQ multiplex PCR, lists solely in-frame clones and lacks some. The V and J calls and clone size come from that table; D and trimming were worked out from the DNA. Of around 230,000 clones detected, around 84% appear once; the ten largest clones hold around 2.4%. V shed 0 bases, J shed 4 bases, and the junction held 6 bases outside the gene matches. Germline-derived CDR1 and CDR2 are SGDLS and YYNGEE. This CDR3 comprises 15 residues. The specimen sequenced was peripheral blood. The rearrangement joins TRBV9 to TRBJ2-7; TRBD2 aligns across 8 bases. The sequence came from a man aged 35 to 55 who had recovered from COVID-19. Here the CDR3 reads CASSVAAGGWYEQYF. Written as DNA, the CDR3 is TGTGCCAGCAGCGTAGCTGCGGGGGGCTGGTACGAGCAGTACTTC.